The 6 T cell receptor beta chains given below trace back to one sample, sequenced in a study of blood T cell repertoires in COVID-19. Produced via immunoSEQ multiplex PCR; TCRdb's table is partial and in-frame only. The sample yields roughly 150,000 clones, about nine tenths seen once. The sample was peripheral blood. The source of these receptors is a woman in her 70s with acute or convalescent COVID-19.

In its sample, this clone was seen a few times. CDR3 region: CAWSVRYRTWEYGYTF. The CDR3 DNA reads TGTGCCTGGAGTGTACGATACAGAACTTGGGAGTATGGCTACACCTTC. The gene calls are TRBV30 and TRBJ1-2; D unclear. Germline assignment: CDR1 GTSNPN and CDR2 SVGIG (reference sequence). The CDR3 covers 16 residues. The germline V and J ends were trimmed by 0 bases and 5 bases, with 19 bases remaining between them.

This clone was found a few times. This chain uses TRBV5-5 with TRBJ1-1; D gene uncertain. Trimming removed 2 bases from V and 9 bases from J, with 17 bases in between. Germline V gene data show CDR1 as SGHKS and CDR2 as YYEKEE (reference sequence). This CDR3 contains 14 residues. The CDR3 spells CASSLPDNSLKAFF. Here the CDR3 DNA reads TGTGCCAGCAGCTTACCAGACAACTCTCTGAAAGCTTTCTTT. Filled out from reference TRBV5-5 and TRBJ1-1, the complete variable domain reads DAGVTQSPTHLIKTRGQQVTLRCSPISGHKSVSWYQQVLGQGPQFIFQYYEKEERGRGNFPDRFSARQFPNYSSELNVNALLLGDSALYLCASSLPDNSLKAFFGQGTRLTVV.

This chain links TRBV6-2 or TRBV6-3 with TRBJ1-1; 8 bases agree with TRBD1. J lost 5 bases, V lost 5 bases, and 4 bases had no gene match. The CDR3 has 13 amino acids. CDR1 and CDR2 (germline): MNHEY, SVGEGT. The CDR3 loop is CASSRTGRTEAFF. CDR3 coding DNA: TGTGCCAGCAGTAGGACAGGGAGAACTGAAGCTTTCTTT.

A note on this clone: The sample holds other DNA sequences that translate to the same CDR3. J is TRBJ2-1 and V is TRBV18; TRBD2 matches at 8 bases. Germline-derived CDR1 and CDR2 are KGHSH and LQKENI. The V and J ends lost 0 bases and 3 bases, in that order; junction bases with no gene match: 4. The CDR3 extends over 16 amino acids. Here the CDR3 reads CASSPPLRGDYNEQFF. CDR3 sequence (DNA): TGTGCCAGCTCACCACCGTTGCGGGGGGACTACAATGAGCAGTTCTTC.

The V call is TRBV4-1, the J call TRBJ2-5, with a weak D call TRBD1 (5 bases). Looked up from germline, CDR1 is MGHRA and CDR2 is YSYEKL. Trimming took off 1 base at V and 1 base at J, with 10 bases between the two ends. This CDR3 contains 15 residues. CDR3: CASSQGFQGQETQYF. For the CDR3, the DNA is TGCGCCAGCAGCCAAGGTTTTCAGGGCCAAGAGACCCAGTACTTC.

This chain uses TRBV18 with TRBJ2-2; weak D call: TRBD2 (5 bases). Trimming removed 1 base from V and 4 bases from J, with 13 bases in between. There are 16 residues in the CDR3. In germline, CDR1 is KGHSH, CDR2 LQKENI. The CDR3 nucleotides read TGTGCCAGCTCACCACGAGAGGGCAAGGGCACCGGGGAGCTGTTTTTT. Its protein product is CASSPREGKGTGELFF.